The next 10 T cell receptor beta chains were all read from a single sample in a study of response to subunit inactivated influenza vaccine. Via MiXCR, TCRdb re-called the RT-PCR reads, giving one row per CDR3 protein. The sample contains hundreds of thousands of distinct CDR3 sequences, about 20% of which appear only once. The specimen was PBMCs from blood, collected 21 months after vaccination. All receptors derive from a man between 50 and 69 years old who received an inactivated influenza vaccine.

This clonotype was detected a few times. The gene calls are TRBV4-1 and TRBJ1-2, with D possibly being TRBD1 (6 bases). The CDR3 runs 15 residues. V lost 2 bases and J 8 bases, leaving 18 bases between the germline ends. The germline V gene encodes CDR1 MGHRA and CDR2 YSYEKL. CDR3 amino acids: CASSQLRTTGGGYTF. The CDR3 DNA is TGCGCCAGCAGCCAATTGCGGACGACTGGGGGCGGCTACACCTTC.

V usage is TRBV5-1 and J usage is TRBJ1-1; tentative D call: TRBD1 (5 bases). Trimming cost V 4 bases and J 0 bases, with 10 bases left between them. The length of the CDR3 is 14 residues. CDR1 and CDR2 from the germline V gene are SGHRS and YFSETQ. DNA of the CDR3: TGCGCCAGCAGCGAGACAGTTATGAACACTGAAGCTTTCTTT. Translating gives CASSETVMNTEAFF.

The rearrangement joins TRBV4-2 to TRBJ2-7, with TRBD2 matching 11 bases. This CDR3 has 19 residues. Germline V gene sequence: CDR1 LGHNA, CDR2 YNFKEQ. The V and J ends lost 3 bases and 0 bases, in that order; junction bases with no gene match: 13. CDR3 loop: CASSHPSWGTSGTSYEQYF. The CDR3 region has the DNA TGTGCCAGCAGCCACCCTTCTTGGGGGACTAGCGGAACCTCCTACGAGCAGTACTTC.

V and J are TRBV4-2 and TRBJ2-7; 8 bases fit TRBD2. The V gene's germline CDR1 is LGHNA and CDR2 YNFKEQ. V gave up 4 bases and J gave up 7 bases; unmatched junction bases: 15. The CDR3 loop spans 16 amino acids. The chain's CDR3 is CASSRRVGTAGEEQYF. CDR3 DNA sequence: TGTGCCAGCAGCCGCCGGGTGGGTACAGCGGGAGAAGAGCAGTACTTC.

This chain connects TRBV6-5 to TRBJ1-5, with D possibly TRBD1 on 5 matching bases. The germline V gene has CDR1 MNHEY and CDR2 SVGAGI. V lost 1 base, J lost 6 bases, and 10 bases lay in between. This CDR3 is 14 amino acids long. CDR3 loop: CASSYLVGGQPQHF. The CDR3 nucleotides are TGTGCCAGCAGTTACTTGGTCGGGGGTCAGCCCCAGCATTTT.

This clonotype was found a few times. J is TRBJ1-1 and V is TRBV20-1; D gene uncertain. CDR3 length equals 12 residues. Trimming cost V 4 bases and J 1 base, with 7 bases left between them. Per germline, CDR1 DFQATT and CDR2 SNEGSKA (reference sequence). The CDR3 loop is CSANLGNTEAFF. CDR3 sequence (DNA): TGCAGTGCTAACCTGGGGAACACTGAAGCTTTCTTT.

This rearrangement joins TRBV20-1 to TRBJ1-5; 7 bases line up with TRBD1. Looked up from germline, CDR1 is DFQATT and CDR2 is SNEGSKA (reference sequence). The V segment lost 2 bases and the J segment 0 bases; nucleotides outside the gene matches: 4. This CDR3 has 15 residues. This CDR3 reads CSARKGALSNQPQHF. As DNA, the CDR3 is TGCAGTGCTAGAAAGGGGGCCCTTAGCAATCAGCCCCAGCATTTT.

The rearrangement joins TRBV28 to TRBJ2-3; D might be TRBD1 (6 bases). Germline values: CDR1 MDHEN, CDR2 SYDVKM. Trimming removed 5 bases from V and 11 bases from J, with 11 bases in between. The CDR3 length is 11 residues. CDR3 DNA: TGTGCCAGCAGTAACAGGGAGAAGCAGTATTTT. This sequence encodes CASSNREKQYF. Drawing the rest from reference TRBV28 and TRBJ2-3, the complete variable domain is DVKVTQSSRYLVKRTGEKVFLECVQDMDHENMFWYRQDPGLGLRLIYFSYDVKMKEKGDIPEGYSVSREKKERFSLILESASTNQTSMYLCASSNREKQYFGPGTRLTVL.

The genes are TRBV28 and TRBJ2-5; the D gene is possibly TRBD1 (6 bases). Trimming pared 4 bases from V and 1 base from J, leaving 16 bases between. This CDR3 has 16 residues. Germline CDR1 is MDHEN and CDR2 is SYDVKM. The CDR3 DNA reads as TGTGCCAGCAGTTCGTTCATAGGACAGACCCAAGAGACCCAGTACTTC. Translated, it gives CASSSFIGQTQETQYF.

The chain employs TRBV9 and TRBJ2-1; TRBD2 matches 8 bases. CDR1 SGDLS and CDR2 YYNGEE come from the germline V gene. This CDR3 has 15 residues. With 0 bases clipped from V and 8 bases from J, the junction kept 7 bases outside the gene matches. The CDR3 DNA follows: TGTGCCAGCAGCGTAGTGGCGGGAGGATCAGATGAGCAGTTCTTC. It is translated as CASSVVAGGSDEQFF.